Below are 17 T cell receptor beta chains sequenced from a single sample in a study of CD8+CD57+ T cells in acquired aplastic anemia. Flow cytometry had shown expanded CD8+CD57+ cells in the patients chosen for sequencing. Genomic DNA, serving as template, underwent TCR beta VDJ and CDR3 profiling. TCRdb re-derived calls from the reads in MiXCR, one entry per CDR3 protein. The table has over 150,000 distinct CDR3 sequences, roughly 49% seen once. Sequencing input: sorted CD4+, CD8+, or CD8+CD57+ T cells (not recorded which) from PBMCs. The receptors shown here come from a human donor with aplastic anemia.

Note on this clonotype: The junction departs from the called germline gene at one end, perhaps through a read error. CDR3: CASSLGQGPTYEQYF. The CDR3 coding sequence is TGTGCCAGCAGCCTGGGACAGGGACCGACCTACGAGCAGTACTTC. J is TRBJ2-7 and V is TRBV4-1; 9 nucleotides match TRBD1. The CDR3 has 15 amino acids. The germline gives CDR1 MGHRA, CDR2 YSYEKL.

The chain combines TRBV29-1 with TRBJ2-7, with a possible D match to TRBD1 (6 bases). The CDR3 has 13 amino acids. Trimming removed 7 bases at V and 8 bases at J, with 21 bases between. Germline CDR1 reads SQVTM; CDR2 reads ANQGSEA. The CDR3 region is CSALLDRRLKQYF. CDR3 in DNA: TGCAGCGCACTTCTTGACAGGAGGCTCAAGCAGTACTTC.

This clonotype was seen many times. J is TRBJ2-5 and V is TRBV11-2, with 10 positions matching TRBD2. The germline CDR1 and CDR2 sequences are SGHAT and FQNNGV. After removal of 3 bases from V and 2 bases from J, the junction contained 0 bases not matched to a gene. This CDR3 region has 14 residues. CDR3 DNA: TGTGCCAGCAGCTTTAGCGGGGGGCAAGAGACCCAGTACTTC. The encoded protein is CASSFSGGQETQYF.

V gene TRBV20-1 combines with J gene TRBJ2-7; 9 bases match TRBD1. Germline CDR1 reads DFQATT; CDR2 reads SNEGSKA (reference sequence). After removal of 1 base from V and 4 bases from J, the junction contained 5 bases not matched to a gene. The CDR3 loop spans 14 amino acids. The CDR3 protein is CSARGSGQGYEQYF. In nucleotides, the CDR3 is TGCAGTGCTAGAGGGTCAGGACAGGGGTACGAGCAGTACTTC.

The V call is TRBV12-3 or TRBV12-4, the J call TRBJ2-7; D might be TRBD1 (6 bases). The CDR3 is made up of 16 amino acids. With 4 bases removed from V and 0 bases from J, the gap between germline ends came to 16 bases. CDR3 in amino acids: CASSSSYDRSSYEQYF. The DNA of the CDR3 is TGTGCCAGCAGTTCCAGCTACGACAGGTCCTCCTACGAGCAGTACTTC.

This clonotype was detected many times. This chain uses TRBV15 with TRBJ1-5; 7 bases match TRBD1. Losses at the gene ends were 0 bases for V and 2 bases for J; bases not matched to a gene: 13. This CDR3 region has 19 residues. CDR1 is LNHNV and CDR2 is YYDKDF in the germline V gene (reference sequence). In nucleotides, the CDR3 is TGTGCCACCAGCAGAGATATCGAGCGTTGGGACAGACGCAATCAGCCCCAGCATTTT. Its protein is CATSRDIERWDRRNQPQHF.

CDR3: CASSLFAQGNSPLHF. The CDR3 coding sequence is TGTGCCAGCAGCTTGTTCGCGCAGGGTAATTCACCCCTCCACTTT. This rearrangement joins TRBV7-6 to TRBJ1-6; perhaps TRBD1 as D (5 bases). The CDR3 has 15 residues. V lost 3 bases, J lost 6 bases, and 12 bases lay in between. The germline V gene encodes CDR1 SGHVS and CDR2 FNYEAQ.

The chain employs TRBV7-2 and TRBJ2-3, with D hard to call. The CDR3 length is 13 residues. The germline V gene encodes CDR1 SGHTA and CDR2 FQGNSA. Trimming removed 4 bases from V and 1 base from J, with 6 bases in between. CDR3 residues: CASSSWGTDTQYF. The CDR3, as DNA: TGTGCCAGCAGCTCATGGGGCACAGATACGCAGTATTTT.

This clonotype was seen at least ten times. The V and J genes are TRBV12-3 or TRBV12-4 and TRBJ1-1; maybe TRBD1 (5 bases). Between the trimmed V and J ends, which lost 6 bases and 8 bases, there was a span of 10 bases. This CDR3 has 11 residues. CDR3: CASRRQLEAFF. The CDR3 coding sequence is TGTGCCAGCAGAAGACAGTTAGAAGCTTTCTTT.

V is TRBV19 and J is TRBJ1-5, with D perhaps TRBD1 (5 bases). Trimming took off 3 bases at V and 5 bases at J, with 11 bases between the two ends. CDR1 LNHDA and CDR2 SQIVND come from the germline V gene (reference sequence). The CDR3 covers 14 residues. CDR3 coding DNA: TGTGCCAGTAGTATCACGGGGACCCATCAGCCCCAGCATTTT. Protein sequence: CASSITGTHQPQHF.

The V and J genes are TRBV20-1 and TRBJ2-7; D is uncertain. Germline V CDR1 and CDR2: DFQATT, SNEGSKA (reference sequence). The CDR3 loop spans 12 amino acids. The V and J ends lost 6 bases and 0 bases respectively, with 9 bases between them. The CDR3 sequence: CSANDNSYEQYF. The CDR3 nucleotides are TGCAGTGCCAACGACAACTCCTACGAGCAGTACTTC.

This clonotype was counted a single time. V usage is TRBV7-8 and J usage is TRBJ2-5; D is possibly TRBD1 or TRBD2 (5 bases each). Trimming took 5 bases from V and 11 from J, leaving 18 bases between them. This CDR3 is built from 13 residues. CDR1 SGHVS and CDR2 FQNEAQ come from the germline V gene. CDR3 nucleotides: TGTGCCAGCAGCCCCGGGACGATTCATGAGCAGTACTTC. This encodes CASSPGTIHEQYF.

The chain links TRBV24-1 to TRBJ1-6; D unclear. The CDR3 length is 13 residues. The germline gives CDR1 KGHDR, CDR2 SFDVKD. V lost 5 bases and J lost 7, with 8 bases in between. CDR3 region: CATSGAGNSPLHF. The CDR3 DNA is TGTGCCACCAGTGGGGCCGGGAATTCACCCCTCCACTTT.

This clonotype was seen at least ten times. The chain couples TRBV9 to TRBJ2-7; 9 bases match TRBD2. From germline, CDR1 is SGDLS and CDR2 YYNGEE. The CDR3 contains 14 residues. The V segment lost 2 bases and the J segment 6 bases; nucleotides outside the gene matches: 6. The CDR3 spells CASSVGGGAGEQYF. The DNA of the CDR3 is TGTGCCAGCAGCGTGGGCGGGGGGGCCGGCGAGCAGTACTTC.

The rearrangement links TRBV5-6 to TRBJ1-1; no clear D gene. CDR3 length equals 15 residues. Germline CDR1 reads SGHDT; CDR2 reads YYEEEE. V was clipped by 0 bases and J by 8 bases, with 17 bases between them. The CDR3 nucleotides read TGTGCCAGCAGCTTGGGACCAGGATACACCATCGAAGCTTTCTTT. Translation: CASSLGPGYTIEAFF.

The chain's CDR3 is CASSFDRRGQHF. The CDR3 region has the DNA TGTGCCAGTAGCTTCGACCGACGCGGTCAGCATTTT. The V gene is TRBV19, the J gene TRBJ1-5; no clear D. Germline V lookup: CDR1 LNHDA, CDR2 SQIVND (reference sequence). The length of the CDR3 is 12 residues. V dropped 6 bases and J dropped 13 bases, with 16 bases sitting between them.

CDR3: CAISESEGAGYGYTF. For the CDR3, the DNA is TGTGCCATCAGTGAATCAGAGGGCGCAGGGTATGGCTACACCTTC. The chain links TRBV10-3 to TRBJ1-2; perhaps TRBD1 as D (5 bases). V was clipped by 3 bases and J by 5 bases, with 16 bases between them. Looked up from germline, CDR1 is ENHRY and CDR2 is SYGVKD. CDR3 length: 15 residues.